What follows is one T cell receptor (beta chain) and its context. The sample comes from a study of OX40 agonist ivuxolimab in advanced cancers. The V gene lost 1 base and the J gene lost 5 bases, with 11 bases spanning the gap. The germline V gene encodes CDR1 SGHRS and CDR2 YFSETQ. The CDR3 runs 14 residues. Libraries were prepared by immunoSEQ multiplex PCR; TCRdb keeps only in-frame clonotypes and omits some of them. Among roughly 91,000 clones listed, 80% to 90% were seen once. Sequencing was performed on CD4+ or CD8+ T cells sorted from blood, taken in a trial of the OX40 agonist ivuxolimab. The chain uses TRBV5-1 and TRBJ2-3; D might be TRBD2 (5 bases). This TCR was recovered from an adult with an advanced solid tumor such as melanoma, head and neck, liver or kidney cancer. The CDR3 DNA sequence: TGCGCCAGCAGCTTGAACTCCGCGGGAGATACGCAGTATTTT. This sequence encodes CASSLNSAGDTQYF.